This T cell receptor (beta chain) was captured by sequencing in a study of blood T cell repertoires in COVID-19. At the level of the study: T cells, B-cell-depleted T cells, or PBMCs supplied cDNA or gDNA.

Assay: immunoSEQ multiplex PCR; the TCRdb copy retains only in-frame clones and omits some. Of approximately 81,000 clones in the sample, roughly 82% were seen once. Trimming cost V 0 bases and J 2 bases, with 7 bases left between them. Germline V lookup: CDR1 MNHEY, CDR2 SVGAGI. The CDR3 is made up of 15 amino acids. The rearrangement links TRBV6-5 to TRBJ1-4; D is ambiguous. This sequence was found in a human donor in a cohort sampled during active COVID-19. Sequenced material: peripheral blood. CDR3 DNA sequence: TGTGCCAGCAGTTACTCCGGCGGCACTAATGAAAAACTGTTTTTT. Translation: CASSYSGGTNEKLFF.